The 22 T cell receptor beta chains in this list originate from one sample, sequenced in a study of spatial heterogeneity in lung cancer. General study results and limits: Higher tumor mutation counts went along with higher counts of expanded intratumoral alpha and beta TCRs.

One entry per CDR3 protein, called by TCRdb with MiXCR from the 5' RACE reads. The top ten clones hold more than 12% of a sample with 3,500 to 4,000 distinct CDR3 sequences, 4.9% of them seen once. These receptors' antigens are unknown. As to time point: sample taken at primary tumor resection. Sequenced material: lung tumor tissue, taken at surgery. The receptors derive from a female donor with early-stage non-small cell lung cancer.

In this sample, this clonotype turned up many times. The chain joins TRBV27 to TRBJ1-6, with a weak D call TRBD1 (6 bases). The germline V gene encodes CDR1 MNHEY and CDR2 SMNVEV (reference sequence). V gave up 8 bases and J gave up 10 bases, with 18 bases separating them. The CDR3 consists of 14 residues. The CDR3: CASGKQGCGSPLHF. DNA for the CDR3: TGTGCCAGCGGGAAACAGGGTTGTGGGTCACCCCTCCACTTT.

This clonotype is labeled as medium-sized. The chain uses TRBV27 and TRBJ1-1; D gene unclear. V was trimmed by 6 bases and J by 4 bases, leaving 12 bases between them. The germline CDR1 and CDR2 sequences are MNHEY and SMNVEV (reference sequence). This CDR3 has 13 amino acids. The CDR3 DNA follows: TGTGCCAGCAGAAAGGGAAGGGTCACTGAAGCTTTCTTT. This sequence encodes CASRKGRVTEAFF.

The V gene is TRBV5-4, the J gene TRBJ1-2; D is perhaps TRBD1 (5 bases). The germline V gene encodes CDR1 SGHNT and CDR2 YYREEE (reference sequence). This CDR3 has 14 amino acids. V was shortened by 0 bases and J by 7 bases, with 13 bases between the two germline ends. In DNA, the CDR3 is TGTGCCAGCAGCTTGGCAGGGACCCACACTGGCTACACCTTC. Its protein product is CASSLAGTHTGYTF.

This clonotype is deemed medium-sized. J is TRBJ2-3 and V is TRBV20-1; 7 bases line up with TRBD2. Germline CDR1 reads DFQATT; CDR2 reads SNEGSKA (reference sequence). J gave up 4 bases and V 0 bases, and 10 bases lay outside the gene matches. This CDR3 contains 16 residues. The CDR3 DNA reads as TGCAGTGCTAGAGACGCGGTAGGACTAGTTCCAGATACGCAGTATTTT. Protein: CSARDAVGLVPDTQYF.

This clonotype was counted many times. The genes are TRBV5-1 and TRBJ2-3; 13 bases are shared with TRBD2. With V trimmed by 4 bases and J by 0 bases, 11 bases remained unmatched. Germline V gene lookup returns CDR1 SGHRS and CDR2 YFSETQ. The CDR3 spans 19 residues. DNA of the CDR3: TGCGCCAGCAGCCTGGCGAGACTAGCGGGGGGCCCAAGCACAGATACGCAGTATTTT. Translated: CASSLARLAGGPSTDTQYF.

By frequency in the sample, this clonotype is medium-sized. The chain recombines TRBV30 with TRBJ1-5; 7 bases line up with TRBD1. Germline V lookup: CDR1 GTSNPN, CDR2 SVGIG (reference sequence). The CDR3 runs to 13 residues. V was clipped by 5 bases and J by 2 bases; unmatched bases: 3. For the CDR3, the DNA is TGTGCCTGGGCAGGGACAGGCAATCAGCCCCAGCATTTT. Translated: CAWAGTGNQPQHF.

This clonotype is labeled medium-sized. The chain joins TRBV12-3 or TRBV12-4 to TRBJ1-6; D is perhaps TRBD1 (5 bases). CDR3 size: 15 residues. Trimming took 3 bases from V and 9 from J, leaving 15 bases between them. The CDR3 protein is CASSFQRQRVSPLHF. The CDR3 DNA is TGTGCCAGCAGTTTTCAACGACAGAGGGTTTCACCCCTCCACTTT.

This clonotype was seen ten or more times. The CDR3 DNA reads as TGTGCCAGCAGTTCCAGGGGTTACGAGCAGTACTTC. It yields the protein CASSSRGYEQYF. The rearrangement joins TRBV6-2 or TRBV6-3 to TRBJ2-7, with D perhaps matching TRBD1 (6 bases). Germline V gene data show CDR1 as MNHEY and CDR2 as SVGEGT. This CDR3 contains 12 residues. Trimming removed 4 bases from V and 4 bases from J, with 8 bases in between.

This clonotype was found many times. The chain links TRBV7-3 to TRBJ2-1; 14 positions agree with TRBD2. Germline CDR1 reads SGHTA; CDR2 reads FQGTGA. The CDR3 sequence is 16 residues long. Losses at the gene ends were 2 bases for V and 8 bases for J; bases not matched to a gene: 5. In DNA, the CDR3 is TGTGCCAGCAGCTTAGGACTAGCGGGGGGATTAGATGAGCAGTTCTTC. This codes for CASSLGLAGGLDEQFF. Complete variable domain (other parts from reference TRBV7-3 and TRBJ2-1): GAGVSQTPSNKVTEKGKYVELRCDPISGHTALYWYRQSLGQGPEFLIYFQGTGAADDSGLPNDRFFAVRPEGSVSTLKIQRTERGDSAVYLCASSLGLAGGLDEQFFGPGTRLTVL.

In this sample, this clonotype turned up many times. The genes are TRBV7-2 and TRBJ2-7; TRBD1 agrees at 8 bases. Losses at the gene ends were 6 bases for V and 1 base for J; bases not matched to a gene: 5. Germline lookup yields CDR1 SGHTA and CDR2 FQGNSA. The CDR3 is 14 amino acids. CDR3 region: CASSSGQGSYEQYF. CDR3 DNA: TGTGCCAGCAGTTCCGGACAGGGTTCCTACGAGCAGTACTTC.

In its sample, this clonotype ranks as medium-sized. CDR3 residues: CASSEGGGKRNQPQHF. DNA for the CDR3: TGTGCCAGCAGTGAAGGAGGAGGAAAACGGAATCAGCCCCAGCATTTT. The chain combines TRBV6-1 with TRBJ1-5; D not resolved. V was pared by 1 base and J by 4 bases, with 14 bases between. This CDR3 is built from 16 residues. CDR1 and CDR2 from the germline V gene are MNHNS and SASEGT.

This clonotype has ten or more counts. The genes are TRBV27 and TRBJ1-6; the D is unclear. From germline, CDR1 is MNHEY and CDR2 SMNVEV (reference sequence). V lost 0 bases to trimming and J lost 7 bases, with 10 bases between them. The CDR3 spans 15 residues. As DNA, the CDR3 is TGTGCCAGCAGTTTATCGAGCATTCTAAATTCACCCCTCCACTTT. Its protein is CASSLSSILNSPLHF.

This clonotype has just a few counts. This CDR3 reads CATSETDRPGNTEAFF. CDR3 bases: TGTGCCACCAGTGAAACGGACAGACCGGGGAACACTGAAGCTTTCTTT. The rearrangement links TRBV24-1 to TRBJ1-1; TRBD1 is a possible D gene (6 bases). Germline CDR1 KGHDR, CDR2 SFDVKD. Trimming took 4 bases from V and 1 from J, leaving 15 bases between them. CDR3 size: 16 residues.

This clonotype has a count of ten or more. The V gene is TRBV19, the J gene TRBJ2-2, with TRBD1 as a possible D gene (5 bases). The CDR3 has 14 amino acids. Trimming removed 3 bases from V and 4 bases from J, with 9 bases in between. Germline V gives CDR1 LNHDA, CDR2 SQIVND (reference sequence). CDR3 in amino acids: CASSIRQITGELFF. The CDR3 nucleotides read TGTGCCAGTAGTATCCGACAGATCACCGGGGAGCTGTTTTTT.

This clonotype is deemed medium-sized. This chain joins TRBV7-9 and TRBJ1-3, with D perhaps TRBD1 (5 bases). Germline CDR1 SEHNR, CDR2 FQNEAQ (reference sequence). This CDR3 contains 16 residues. The V end lost 1 base, the J end lost 2 bases, and 12 bases lay between the germline ends. CDR3 amino acids: CASSLGDPTAGNTIYF. The CDR3 region has the DNA TGTGCCAGCAGCTTAGGGGACCCGACCGCTGGAAACACCATATATTTT.

Details on this clonotype: At one end, the junction sequence differs from germline, possibly due to a read error. The chain joins TRBV5-1 to TRBJ1-1, with 9 bases matching TRBD1. This CDR3 comprises 19 residues. Germline V gives CDR1 SGHRS, CDR2 YFSETQ. CDR3: CVSSNTTITGGRANTEAFF. The CDR3 DNA is TGCGTCAGCAGCAACACAACAATAACAGGGGGCAGGGCGAACACTGAAGCTTTCTTT.

This clonotype ranks as medium-sized. The chain has TRBV25-1 and TRBJ2-3; TRBD1 matches 7 bases. The V gene end was trimmed by 1 base and the J gene end by 0 bases; junction bases not matched to a gene: 4. Germline lookup yields CDR1 MGHDK and CDR2 SYGVNS. CDR3 length: 16 amino acids. The CDR3 spells CASSEWTGGSTDTQYF. The CDR3 nucleotides are TGTGCCAGCAGTGAATGGACAGGTGGTAGCACAGATACGCAGTATTTT.

This clonotype is labeled as medium-sized. The V gene is TRBV7-2, the J gene TRBJ1-6; 7 bases map to TRBD1. The germline V gene has CDR1 SGHTA and CDR2 FQGNSA. V trimming: 1 base; J trimming: 7 bases; junction bases outside the gene matches: 7. The CDR3 length is 16 residues. This chain's CDR3 is CASSLEAGGRNSPLHF. The DNA of the CDR3 is TGTGCCAGCAGCTTAGAGGCAGGGGGACGGAATTCACCCCTCCACTTT.

This clonotype is medium-sized. This chain joins TRBV9 and TRBJ1-4, with 11 bases lining up with TRBD1. Losses at the gene ends were 4 bases for V and 5 bases for J; bases not matched to a gene: 10. The CDR3 consists of 17 residues. Germline assignment: CDR1 SGDLS and CDR2 YYNGEE. CDR3 nucleotides: TGTGCCAGCAGCCCCAGTAGGGGGACAGGGGGAAATGAAAAACTGTTTTTT. It translates to CASSPSRGTGGNEKLFF.

In its sample, this clonotype is large. The genes are TRBV15 and TRBJ2-2; the D call may be TRBD1 or TRBD2 (6 bases each). Germline CDR1 LNHNV, CDR2 YYDKDF (reference sequence). The CDR3 sequence is 16 residues long. The germline V and J ends were trimmed by 0 bases and 5 bases, with 13 bases remaining between them. The DNA of the CDR3 is TGTGCCACCAGCAGAGATCCCGGGGGCCGGACCGGGGAGCTGTTTTTT. Translated: CATSRDPGGRTGELFF. The whole variable domain, filled in from reference TRBV15 and TRBJ2-2, reads DAMVIQNPRYQVTQFGKPVTLSCSQTLNHNVMYWYQQKSSQAPKLLFHYYDKDFNNEADTPDNFQSRRPNTSFCFLDIRSPGLGDTAMYLCATSRDPGGRTGELFFGEGSRLTVL.

This clonotype appeared many times. The chain is built from TRBV4-3 and TRBJ2-1; 7 bases are a match to TRBD1. CDR1 and CDR2 from the germline V gene are LGHNA and YSLEER. V trimming: 0 bases; J trimming: 5 bases; junction bases outside the gene matches: 4. The CDR3 is 15 amino acids. CDR3 in amino acids: CASSQDWDSNNEQFF. CDR3 DNA: TGCGCCAGCAGCCAAGATTGGGACAGTAACAATGAGCAGTTCTTC.

By proportion, this clonotype is medium-sized. The chain recombines TRBV20-1 with TRBJ1-2, with D perhaps TRBD1 (5 bases). V dropped 0 bases and J dropped 0 bases, with 11 bases sitting between them. The CDR3 sequence is 15 residues long. Looked up from germline, CDR1 is DFQATT and CDR2 is SNEGSKA (reference sequence). The CDR3 spells CSAREWGGTNYGYTF. Here the CDR3 DNA reads TGCAGTGCTAGAGAATGGGGGGGTACTAACTATGGCTACACCTTC.